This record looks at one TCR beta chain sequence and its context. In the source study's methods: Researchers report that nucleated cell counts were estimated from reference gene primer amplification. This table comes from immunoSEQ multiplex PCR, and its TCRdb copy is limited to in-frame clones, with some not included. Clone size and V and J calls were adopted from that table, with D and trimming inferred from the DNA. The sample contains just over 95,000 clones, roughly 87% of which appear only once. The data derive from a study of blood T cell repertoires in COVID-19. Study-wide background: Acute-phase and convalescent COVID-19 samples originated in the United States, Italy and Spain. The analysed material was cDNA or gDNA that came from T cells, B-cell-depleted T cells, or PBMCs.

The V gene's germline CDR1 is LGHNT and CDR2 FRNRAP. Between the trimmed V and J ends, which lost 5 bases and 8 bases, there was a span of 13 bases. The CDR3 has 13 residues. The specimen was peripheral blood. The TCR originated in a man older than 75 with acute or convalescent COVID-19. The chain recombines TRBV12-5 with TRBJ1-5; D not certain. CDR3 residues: CASGGVLEEPQHF. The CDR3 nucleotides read TGTGCTAGTGGTGGAGTCCTCGAGGAGCCCCAGCATTTT.